Below, 11 T cell receptor beta chains from the same sample are listed, as sequenced in a study of Graves' ophthalmopathy and Graves' hyperthyroidism. Amplifying from RNA transcripts, the study obtained TCR beta CDR3 regions. HTBI primers served in a first-round RT-PCR, which a second-round multiplex PCR followed. One entry per CDR3 protein, called by TCRdb with MiXCR from the multiplex PCR reads. The data contain 600,000 to 700,000 distinct CDR3 sequences, about two fifths of them singletons. Sequencing was performed on peripheral blood. All receptors derive from an adult man with Graves' ophthalmopathy.

This clonotype was found a few times. The V and J genes are TRBV5-5 and TRBJ1-5; 9 bases are shared with TRBD1. Looked up from germline, CDR1 is SGHKS and CDR2 is YYEKEE (reference sequence). Trimming removed 2 bases from V and 7 bases from J; junction bases left unmatched: 4. The CDR3 extends over 14 amino acids. This CDR3 is CASSFWTGAQPQHF. CDR3 sequence (DNA): TGTGCCAGCAGCTTCTGGACAGGGGCCCAGCCCCAGCATTTT.

The gene calls are TRBV2 and TRBJ2-7, with a possible D match to TRBD1 (5 bases). Trimming left V 4 bases short and J 6 bases short, with 7 bases between. CDR1 and CDR2 (germline): SNHLY, FYNNEI. CDR3 length: 11 residues. The CDR3 nucleotides are TGTGCCAGCAGTGGGGGCATCGAGCAGTACTTC. The encoded protein is CASSGGIEQYF.

This chain joins TRBV5-5 and TRBJ1-1; D is undetermined. Per the germline V gene, CDR1 is SGHKS and CDR2 is YYEKEE (reference sequence). The CDR3 runs to 14 residues. V was shortened by 1 base and J by 0 bases, with 7 bases between the two germline ends. The CDR3 reads CASSLRPMNTEAFF. The DNA of the CDR3 is TGTGCCAGCAGCTTGAGGCCAATGAACACTGAAGCTTTCTTT.

In its sample, this clonotype was seen a few times. The J gene is TRBJ1-1, the V gene TRBV7-8, with D maybe TRBD1 (6 bases). This CDR3 contains 16 residues. Germline CDR1 and CDR2: SGHVS and FQNEAQ. V gave up 0 bases and J gave up 2 bases, with 13 bases separating them. CDR3 in DNA: TGTGCCAGCAGCTTAGCGGTTGGGGGCAGCAACACTGAAGCTTTCTTT. Protein: CASSLAVGGSNTEAFF.

This clonotype was detected ten times or more. J is TRBJ2-5 and V is TRBV5-1, with TRBD1 identical over 8 bases. The CDR3 runs 14 residues. J gave up 4 bases and V 3 bases, and 5 bases lay outside the gene matches. Germline lookup yields CDR1 SGHRS and CDR2 YFSETQ. This CDR3 reads CASSSQGTGETQYF. As DNA, the CDR3 is TGCGCCAGCAGCTCACAAGGGACAGGAGAGACCCAGTACTTC.

This clonotype was counted at least ten times. This chain joins TRBV29-1 and TRBJ1-1; D uncertain. There are 14 residues in the CDR3. V gave up 5 bases and J gave up 1 base, with 14 bases separating them. CDR1 and CDR2 (germline): SQVTM, ANQGSEA. In DNA, the CDR3 is TGCAGCGTTTTTGGCCGGATGGGGAACACTGAAGCTTTCTTT. This gives the protein CSVFGRMGNTEAFF.

The J gene is TRBJ2-3, the V gene TRBV11-1, with 9 bases identical to TRBD2. With V trimmed by 2 bases and J by 1 base, 10 bases remained unmatched. CDR1 SGHAT and CDR2 FQDESV come from the germline V gene (reference sequence). The CDR3 spans 18 residues. The CDR3 here is CASSLTGLATLGTDTQYF. For the CDR3, the DNA is TGTGCCAGCAGCTTAACAGGACTAGCGACTCTTGGCACAGATACGCAGTATTTT.

Only a few counts were recorded for this clonotype. V is TRBV13 and J is TRBJ2-7, with 7 bases fitting TRBD1. J was trimmed by 3 bases and V by 4 bases; bases with no gene match: 3. The CDR3 runs to 13 residues. Germline CDR1 is PRHDT and CDR2 is FYEKMQ (reference sequence). CDR3 sequence reads: CASSSTGDYEQYF. CDR3 in DNA: TGTGCCAGCAGCTCTACAGGGGACTACGAGCAGTACTTC.

This clonotype was seen a few times. The chain links TRBV19 to TRBJ2-5; 10 bases match TRBD1. The CDR3 spans 15 residues. Germline CDR1 reads LNHDA; CDR2 reads SQIVND (reference sequence). Trimming cost V 6 bases and J 5 bases; bases outside gene matches: 9. The DNA for the CDR3 is TGTGCCAGTAGGGGGGACAGGGGATATGGCGAGACCCAGTACTTC. This sequence encodes CASRGDRGYGETQYF.

This clonotype was detected many times. This rearrangement joins TRBV29-1 to TRBJ1-5, with 7 bases that match TRBD1. Germline CDR1 reads SQVTM; CDR2 reads ANQGSEA. V lost 6 bases, J lost 4 bases, and 6 bases stayed unmatched. The CDR3 contains 13 residues. The CDR3 loop is CSVAETGNQPQHF. CDR3 in DNA: TGCAGCGTGGCCGAGACAGGGAATCAGCCCCAGCATTTT. The full variable domain, its missing parts supplied by reference TRBV29-1 and TRBJ1-5, is SAVISQKPSRDICQRGTSLTIQCQVDSQVTMMFWYRQQPGQSLTLIATANQGSEATYESGFVIDKFPISRPNLTFSTLTVSNMSPEDSSIYLCSVAETGNQPQHFGDGTRLSIL.

This clonotype was found a few times. The chain recombines TRBV25-1 with TRBJ2-4; perhaps TRBD1 as D (6 bases). Per germline, CDR1 MGHDK and CDR2 SYGVNS. V shed 1 base and J shed 4 bases, with 11 bases lying between them. The CDR3 is made up of 15 amino acids. CDR3 sequence reads: CASSESRTGKNIQYF. In nucleotides, the CDR3 is TGTGCCAGCAGTGAATCCCGAACAGGGAAAAACATTCAGTACTTC.